The clone carrying this TCR beta chain came up a few times. Its antigen is currently unknown. This PCR relied on a set of 60 Vbeta primers and 13 Jbeta primers. This table comes from immunoSEQ multiplex PCR, and its TCRdb copy is limited to in-frame clones, with some not included. The sample consists of approximately 160,000 clones, 55% to 80% of them appearing once. This record belongs to a study of cytomegalovirus exposure and HLA in healthy donors. Study results and limitations: Among TCR beta chains, those listed as cytomegalovirus-associated numbered 164. Prior analysis indicated that the majority of TCR beta V segments exhibited productivity approximately 87% or approximately 30% of the time.

This sequence was found in a woman between 18 and 29 years old in good health and CMV-seropositive. The sample consisted of PBMCs.

CDR3: CASRNSGSPDTQYF. In DNA form, the CDR3 reads TGTGCCAGCAGGAATAGCGGGAGCCCAGATACGCAGTATTTT. This chain uses TRBV6-5 with TRBJ2-3, with 9 bases fitting TRBD2. Germline CDR1 reads MNHEY; CDR2 reads SVGAGI. Unmatched junction bases numbered 5, after V lost 6 bases and J lost 4 bases. The CDR3 spans 14 residues.